One TCR beta chain is described in this entry. Its antigen is not identified. Treatment given: oral pan-JAK inhibitor, 5-10 mg twice daily. The sample originates from a study of CD8+ T cells in alopecia areata. Study overall: The drug, oral tofacitinib, was given to treated patients at 5 to 10 mg twice daily.

Findings and caveats of the study: It was observed that many expanded lesional clones persisted in scalp and blood during tofacitinib. Administration of tofacitinib significantly diminished scalp clonality and expanded CD8+ clones within the top 100.

Trimming stripped 3 bases from V and 9 bases from J, with 22 bases between. CDR3 length: 15 residues. The germline V gene has CDR1 SQVTM and CDR2 ANQGSEA. cDNA reverse transcribed from extracted RNA served as the sequencing template. The protocol was immunoSEQ multiplex PCR, while the TCRdb copy is restricted to in-frame clones and leaves out a portion. The sample consists of about 140,000 clones, around 86% of them appearing once. Sequenced material: CD8+ T cells sorted from blood, taken at week 4, from a patient treated with tofacitinib. This receptor was identified in a human donor with alopecia areata. The genes are TRBV29-1 and TRBJ2-3, with D unclear. CDR3 DNA sequence: TGCAGCGTTGATAGTTGGGCCGAAAGAGGCGTAACGCAGTATTTT. Translating gives CSVDSWAERGVTQYF.